The next 7 T cell receptor beta chains were all read from a single sample in a study of blood T cell repertoires in COVID-19. The method was immunoSEQ multiplex PCR; TCRdb's version includes in-frame clones alone and lacks a portion of them. The profile shows some 250,000 clones, around 87% of them singletons. The sequenced sample consisted of peripheral blood. These receptor sequences come from a woman aged 30 to 39 who had recovered from COVID-19.

The chain employs TRBV14 and TRBJ1-5, with 7 nucleotides matching TRBD1. The CDR3 is 17 amino acids. Germline trimming cut 0 bases from V and 4 bases from J; bases unmatched to any gene: 9. CDR1 and CDR2 (germline): SGHDN, FVKESK. The CDR3 loop is CASSQDPYGQANQPQHF. As DNA, the CDR3 is TGTGCCAGCAGCCAAGATCCTTATGGACAGGCAAATCAGCCCCAGCATTTT.

The J gene is TRBJ2-5, the V gene TRBV2, with unresolved D. Trimming pared 8 bases from V and 5 bases from J, leaving 6 bases between. Germline values: CDR1 SNHLY, CDR2 FYNNEI. The CDR3 length is 10 residues. The DNA of the CDR3 is TGTGCCAGCGCCCAGGAGACCCAGTACTTC. As protein: CASAQETQYF.

This clone appeared a single time. The chain couples TRBV15 to TRBJ1-4; unclear D gene. Trimming stripped 0 bases from V and 1 base from J, with 9 bases between. The V gene's germline CDR1 is LNHNV and CDR2 YYDKDF (reference sequence). This CDR3 region has 16 residues. The CDR3 nucleotides are TGTGCCACCAGCAGAGATTTGGGAGGAACTAATGAAAAACTGTTTTTT. It codes for CATSRDLGGTNEKLFF.

The chain employs TRBV7-2 and TRBJ2-1; possibly TRBD1 for D (5 bases). With 6 bases removed from V and 6 bases from J, the gap between germline ends came to 12 bases. Germline values: CDR1 SGHTA, CDR2 FQGNSA. The CDR3 contains 13 residues. CDR3 sequence reads: CASRTATFNEQFF. CDR3 nucleotide sequence: TGTGCCAGCAGGACAGCTACATTCAATGAGCAGTTCTTC.

The V and J genes are TRBV3-1 (or the pseudogene TRBV3-2) and TRBJ2-5; a weak D match, TRBD1 (6 bases). Germline CDR1 and CDR2: LGHDT and YNNKEL (reference sequence). V lost 5 bases to trimming and J lost 2 bases, with 21 bases between them. The CDR3 runs to 17 residues. The CDR3 DNA follows: TGTGCCAGCAGCTTAGCCGGGACACCGAACCTACAAGAGACCCAGTACTTC. Translated, it gives CASSLAGTPNLQETQYF.

This clone was recorded many times. The chain combines TRBV5-1 with TRBJ2-3; 11 nucleotides match TRBD2. CDR3 length: 16 residues. Losses at the gene ends were 3 bases for V and 6 bases for J; bases not matched to a gene: 9. Per germline, CDR1 SGHRS and CDR2 YFSETQ. The CDR3, as DNA: TGCGCCAGCAGCTCCGTAGCGGGGGGGCTCGGGGATACGCAGTATTTT. Translation: CASSSVAGGLGDTQYF.

This clone occurred once. The J gene is TRBJ1-4, the V gene TRBV7-2, with TRBD1 identical over 7 bases. Germline V gene lookup returns CDR1 SGHTA and CDR2 FQGNSA. Trimming took 1 base from V and 8 from J; bases not matched to a gene: 7. This CDR3 region has 15 residues. CDR3 nucleotides: TGTGCCAGCAGCTTAGTTTCAGGGGGGTGGGAAAAACTGTTTTTT. It is translated as CASSLVSGGWEKLFF.